The clone carrying this T cell receptor (beta chain) was seen only a few times. The germline gives CDR1 ENHRY, CDR2 SYGVKD. The CDR3 totals 16 residues. The ends were cut back, 0 bases at V and 2 bases at J, with 11 bases in the middle. This record comes from a study of long-term antiretroviral therapy in people with HIV. The assay used was immunoSEQ (version v3.0), run at survey level. Sequencing aimed at roughly 40,000-55,000 T-cell genomes per sample. Data came from immunoSEQ multiplex PCR; TCRdb stores just in-frame clones and leaves some out. The sample lists just over 35,000 clones, over 90% occurring once.

The rearrangement links TRBV10-3 to TRBJ2-1; D might be TRBD2 (7 bases). The sequence was collected from a woman aged 50 to 60 with HIV. The sequenced sample was unsorted PBMCs, obtained 4.1 years after starting antiretroviral therapy. As DNA, the CDR3 is TGTGCCATCAGTGAGTCGATGGGGGGGCCCTACAATGAGCAGTTCTTC. This gives the protein CAISESMGGPYNEQFF.